This T cell receptor beta chain was obtained from a study of blood T cell repertoires in COVID-19. Source study methods: Reference gene primer amplification in the assay estimated nucleated cell counts. Produced via immunoSEQ multiplex PCR; TCRdb's table is partial and in-frame only. That table gives V, J and clone size, and the DNA gave D and trimming. This sample carries about 120,000 clones, approximately 81% of them seen once, and the ten largest clones take under 5%. The V end was cut by 6 bases, the J end by 0 bases, with 11 bases between. CDR1 and CDR2 from the germline V gene are MNHEY and SVGAGI. This CDR3 is 14 amino acids long.

The TCR comes from a woman aged 80 or over with acute or convalescent COVID-19. V gene TRBV6-5 combines with J gene TRBJ1-2, with D possibly being TRBD1 (6 bases). The source material was peripheral blood. The CDR3 protein is CASRRTAPNYGYTF. CDR3 coding DNA: TGTGCCAGCAGGAGGACAGCCCCTAACTATGGCTACACCTTC.